Shown below are 30 T cell receptor beta chains from a single sample sequenced in a study of T-cell memory formation after mild COVID-19. Via MiXCR, TCRdb re-called the 5' RACE reads, giving one row per CDR3 protein. The table lists over 400,000 distinct CDR3 sequences, about a quarter of them singletons, with 13% in the top ten. The sample taken for sequencing was PBMCs or a T cell subset sorted from them (not recorded which). These receptors were obtained from an adult woman who had mild COVID-19 (a few samples of this study predate the infection). Cell type and time point are not known.

This clonotype has more than one count but fewer than ten. The gene calls are TRBV11-2 and TRBJ2-1, with D unresolved. This CDR3 has 12 amino acids. CDR1 is SGHAT and CDR2 is FQNNGV in the germline V gene. Trimming cost V 4 bases and J 9 bases, with 10 bases left between them. CDR3 coding DNA: TGTGCCAGCAGCTCTCGGGTACCTGAGCAGTTCTTC. This translates into CASSSRVPEQFF. Full variable domain (rest looked up from reference TRBV11-2 and TRBJ2-1): EAGVAQSPRYKIIEKRQSVAFWCNPISGHATLYWYQQILGQGPKLLIQFQNNGVVDDSQLPKDRFSAERLKGVDSTLKIQPAKLEDSAVYLCASSSRVPEQFFGPGTRLTVL.

About this clonotype: An end of the junction does not agree with germline; a read error may underlie this. J is TRBJ2-7 and V is TRBV5-1; unclear D gene. Germline values: CDR1 SGHRS, CDR2 YFSETQ. The CDR3 contains 14 residues. This chain's CDR3 is CASSLFRSSDEQYF. In nucleotides, the CDR3 is TGCGCCAGCAGCTTGTTCCGGTCCTCCGACGAGCAGTACTTC.

This clonotype was seen many times. The chain carries TRBV7-8 and TRBJ2-5; 7 positions agree with TRBD2. The J segment lost 1 base and the V segment lost 0 bases, leaving 2 bases of the junction unmatched. Germline-derived CDR1 and CDR2 are SGHVS and FQNEAQ. The CDR3 is 15 amino acids. CDR3 in DNA: TGTGCCAGCAGCTTAGCGGGAGGGGTCCAAGAGACCCAGTACTTC. Protein: CASSLAGGVQETQYF.

V is TRBV5-1 and J is TRBJ2-7, with TRBD1 identical over 7 bases. In germline, CDR1 is SGHRS, CDR2 YFSETQ. The CDR3 is 15 amino acids. The V segment lost 4 bases and the J segment 4 bases; nucleotides outside the gene matches: 11. CDR3 coding DNA: TGCGCCAGCAGCGGGGGACAGCGAAGATGGTACGAGCAGTACTTC. It codes for CASSGGQRRWYEQYF.

In this sample, this clonotype turned up a few times. CDR3 loop: CASSLKSGEYSYEQYF. The CDR3 DNA sequence: TGTGCCAGCAGCTTAAAAAGCGGGGAATACTCCTACGAGCAGTACTTC. The chain couples TRBV13 to TRBJ2-7, with 7 bases matching TRBD2. This CDR3 region has 16 residues. The germline CDR1 and CDR2 sequences are PRHDT and FYEKMQ (reference sequence). J gave up 0 bases and V 2 bases, and 7 bases lay outside the gene matches.

The J gene is TRBJ2-3, the V gene TRBV6-2 or TRBV6-3, with D possibly matching TRBD2 (6 bases). Between the trimmed V and J ends, which lost 2 bases and 0 bases, there was a span of 27 bases. The CDR3 has 21 residues. Germline V lookup: CDR1 MNHEY, CDR2 SVGEGT. This CDR3 reads CASSYPEWPTGGGGSTDTQYF. CDR3 DNA: TGTGCCAGCAGTTACCCCGAGTGGCCAACCGGGGGTGGCGGGAGCACAGATACGCAGTATTTT.

This clonotype was observed a handful of times. V is TRBV30 and J is TRBJ1-1, with no clear D. CDR1 and CDR2 from the germline V gene are GTSNPN and SVGIG (reference sequence). CDR3 length equals 14 residues. V gave up 5 bases and J gave up 1 base, with 14 bases separating them. CDR3 loop: CAWEVGLKNTEAFF. Written as DNA, the CDR3 is TGTGCCTGGGAAGTAGGGTTGAAGAACACTGAAGCTTTCTTT.

The rearrangement joins TRBV7-8 to TRBJ2-5, with 11 bases matching TRBD1. Looked up from germline, CDR1 is SGHVS and CDR2 is FQNEAQ. The V and J ends lost 5 bases and 8 bases, in that order; junction bases with no gene match: 10. This CDR3 contains 15 residues. The CDR3 DNA follows: TGTGCCAGCAGCAAGTACCGGGACAGGGGGAGCACCCAGTACTTC. As protein: CASSKYRDRGSTQYF.

This clonotype has more than one count but fewer than ten. The V and J genes are TRBV4-1 and TRBJ2-5; no firm D call. CDR3 length: 14 amino acids. Per germline, CDR1 MGHRA and CDR2 YSYEKL. Trimming pared 1 base from V and 0 bases from J, leaving 6 bases between. In nucleotides, the CDR3 is TGCGCCAGCAGCCAAGTTTCTCACCAAGAGACCCAGTACTTC. It yields the protein CASSQVSHQETQYF.

The rearrangement uses TRBV7-2 and TRBJ2-7; possibly TRBD1 or TRBD2 for D (5 bases each). Trimming cost V 6 bases and J 0 bases, with 15 bases left between them. The germline gives CDR1 SGHTA, CDR2 FQGNSA. CDR3 length: 15 amino acids. The CDR3 loop reads CASRVAGTYSYEQYF. In DNA form, the CDR3 reads TGTGCCAGCAGAGTAGCTGGGACCTACTCCTACGAGCAGTACTTC.

The chain couples TRBV7-6 to TRBJ2-7; 7 bases are a match to TRBD1. Germline V gene lookup returns CDR1 SGHVS and CDR2 FNYEAQ. The CDR3 covers 13 residues. With V trimmed by 4 bases and J by 6 bases, 6 bases remained unmatched. The CDR3 DNA reads as TGTGCCAGCAGCTACAGGGACAGTAGCGAGCAGTACTTC. This gives the protein CASSYRDSSEQYF. The full variable domain, completed using reference TRBV7-6 and TRBJ2-7, is GAGVSQSPRYKVTKRGQDVALRCDPISGHVSLYWYRQALGQGPEFLTYFNYEAQQDKSGLPNDRFSAERPEGSISTLTIQRTEQRDSAMYRCASSYRDSSEQYFGPGTRLTVT.

V gene TRBV21-1 combines with J gene TRBJ2-3; the tabulated D call, TRBD2, remains unverified against the DNA. TRBV21-1 is assigned pseudogene status. This CDR3 spans 16 amino acids. The CDR3 DNA follows: TGTGCCAGCAGCAAAGTTTCCAGCGGGAGCACAGATACGCAGTATTTT. Amino acids: CASSKVSSGSTDTQYF.

This clonotype came up a few times. The V and J genes are TRBV12-3 or TRBV12-4 and TRBJ2-7; a possible D gene is TRBD1 (6 bases). This CDR3 comprises 14 residues. The V end was cut by 9 bases, the J end by 0 bases, with 15 bases between. The CDR3 DNA follows: TGTGCCAGGACCAAGAGACAGGTCTCCTACGAGCAGTACTTC. It is translated as CARTKRQVSYEQYF.

The V gene is TRBV4-1, the J gene TRBJ2-2, with 9 nucleotides matching TRBD1. J gave up 4 bases and V 4 bases, and 4 bases lay outside the gene matches. The CDR3 loop spans 15 amino acids. Germline V gene sequence: CDR1 MGHRA, CDR2 YSYEKL. The DNA of the CDR3 is TGCGCCAGCAGCCCGTACAGGGGGCCCACCGGGGAGCTGTTTTTT. Residues: CASSPYRGPTGELFF.

The chain uses TRBV10-3 and TRBJ2-4; D is unclear. This CDR3 has 17 amino acids. CDR1 is ENHRY, CDR2 SYGVKD, per germline. Trimming removed 0 bases at V and 0 bases at J, with 12 bases between. Here the CDR3 DNA reads TGTGCCATCAGTGAGTCGGGCTCATTGCTAGCCAAAAACATTCAGTACTTC. Its translation: CAISESGSLLAKNIQYF.

The chain combines TRBV18 with TRBJ2-7, with TRBD1 identical over 9 bases. The CDR3 runs to 15 residues. Losses at the gene ends were 6 bases for V and 1 base for J; bases not matched to a gene: 7. CDR1 KGHSH and CDR2 LQKENI come from the germline V gene. For the CDR3, the DNA is TGTGCCAGCTCCGACAGGGGGGCAGGATCCTACGAGCAGTACTTC. This encodes CASSDRGAGSYEQYF.

The chain has TRBV7-9 and TRBJ2-2; tentative D call: TRBD2 (6 bases). Germline CDR1 is SEHNR and CDR2 is FQNEAQ (reference sequence). Trimming removed 5 bases at V and 6 bases at J, with 7 bases between. This CDR3 comprises 12 residues. The CDR3 DNA reads TGTGCCAGCAGCGGAGGGGCCGGGGAGCTGTTTTTT. Its protein product is CASSGGAGELFF.

The rearrangement uses TRBV5-1 and TRBJ2-2; 7 nucleotides line up with TRBD1. CDR3 size: 19 residues. CDR1 and CDR2 (germline): SGHRS, YFSETQ. V shed 4 bases and J 6 bases; nucleotides not matched to a gene: 21. The CDR3 protein is CASSPTGPTGDIGAGELFF. The CDR3 nucleotides are TGCGCCAGCAGCCCGACGGGACCAACAGGGGACATCGGGGCCGGGGAGCTGTTTTTT.

The chain couples TRBV6-2 or TRBV6-3 to TRBJ1-5, with D maybe TRBD1 (5 bases). This CDR3 is 13 amino acids long. Trimming took off 0 bases at V and 6 bases at J, with 6 bases between the two ends. Germline V lookup: CDR1 MNHEY, CDR2 SVGEGT. CDR3 nucleotide sequence: TGTGCCAGCAGTTACTCGGGGGTTCAGCCCCAGCATTTT. Translated: CASSYSGVQPQHF.

The V call is TRBV24-1, the J call TRBJ1-2; D gene unclear. The CDR3 extends over 11 amino acids. The V end lost 7 bases, the J end lost 7 bases, and 9 bases lay between the germline ends. Per the germline V gene, CDR1 is KGHDR and CDR2 is SFDVKD. CDR3 protein: CATSSGAGYTF. CDR3 coding DNA: TGTGCCACCAGCTCCGGCGCTGGCTACACCTTC.

This clonotype has only a few counts. The chain is built from TRBV12-3 or TRBV12-4 and TRBJ2-7, with 11 positions matching TRBD2. This CDR3 spans 15 amino acids. V was clipped by 7 bases and J by 6 bases; unmatched bases: 11. DNA for the CDR3: TGTGCCAGCACCTTATTGAGTAGCGGGAGGGTCGAGCAGTACTTC. It encodes CASTLLSSGRVEQYF.

This clonotype was seen a few times. The chain uses TRBV11-3 and TRBJ1-1, with TRBD1 matching 8 bases. The CDR3 extends over 15 amino acids. V was pared by 5 bases and J by 4 bases, with 9 bases of the junction left unmatched. Germline V lookup: CDR1 SGHNT, CDR2 YENEEA. The CDR3 reads CASSTSTGGSTEAFF. The CDR3 DNA reads as TGTGCCAGCAGCACCTCAACAGGGGGAAGCACTGAAGCTTTCTTT.

The table lists this clonotype with a few counts. The chain couples TRBV2 to TRBJ2-1, with D perhaps TRBD2 (5 bases). This CDR3 contains 12 residues. Germline lookup yields CDR1 SNHLY and CDR2 FYNNEI. V was shortened by 6 bases and J by 9 bases, with 12 bases between the two germline ends. In nucleotides, the CDR3 is TGTGCCAGCAGACCGGAGGCCGGTGAGCAGTTCTTC. This translates into CASRPEAGEQFF.

J is TRBJ2-3 and V is TRBV30; TRBD2 might be the D (6 bases). The CDR3 contains 17 residues. Looked up from germline, CDR1 is GTSNPN and CDR2 is SVGIG (reference sequence). Trimming shortened V by 2 bases and J by 2 bases, and 20 bases separated the two germline ends. CDR3 in DNA: TGTGCCTGGAGTCTCCTCGGGCTAGCGCAGACCACAGATACGCAGTATTTT. Residues: CAWSLLGLAQTTDTQYF.

The gene calls are TRBV25-1 and TRBJ1-1, with D maybe TRBD1 (5 bases). The length of the CDR3 is 14 residues. Trimming pared 3 bases from V and 4 bases from J, leaving 12 bases between. In germline, CDR1 is MGHDK, CDR2 SYGVNS. CDR3 amino acids: CASSDQGSGTEAFF. In DNA, the CDR3 is TGTGCCAGCAGTGATCAGGGTAGCGGCACTGAAGCTTTCTTT.

This clonotype was counted ten times or more. V and J are TRBV7-2 and TRBJ2-5; the match to TRBD2 covers 12 bases. The germline V gene encodes CDR1 SGHTA and CDR2 FQGNSA. There are 17 residues in the CDR3. V dropped 2 bases and J dropped 5; count of bases not matched to a gene: 9. CDR3 nucleotide sequence: TGTGCCAGCAGCTTATCAGTTGGACTAGCGGGATGGGAGACCCAGTACTTC. Translation gives CASSLSVGLAGWETQYF.

V and J are TRBV12-3 or TRBV12-4 and TRBJ2-2; a weak D match, TRBD1 (6 bases). The V end was cut by 3 bases, the J end by 7 bases, with 12 bases between. The CDR3 runs 14 residues. The chain's CDR3 is CASSLDGTRGELFF. As DNA, the CDR3 is TGTGCCAGCAGTTTGGACGGGACACGCGGGGAGCTGTTTTTT.

This sequence joins TRBV7-6 and TRBJ2-3; D is possibly TRBD2 (5 bases). The germline gives CDR1 SGHVS, CDR2 FNYEAQ. Trimming took 10 bases from V and 4 from J, leaving 27 bases between them. The CDR3 has 17 residues. The CDR3 here is CATASGSRTEVADTQYF. The CDR3 nucleotides read TGTGCCACAGCTTCGGGGAGTAGGACGGAGGTGGCAGATACGCAGTATTTT. The full variable domain, in which reference TRBV7-6 and TRBJ2-3 provide the parts outside the CDR3, is GAGVSQSPRYKVTKRGQDVALRCDPISGHVSLYWYRQALGQGPEFLTYFNYEAQQDKSGLPNDRFSAERPEGSISTLTIQRTEQRDSAMYRCATASGSRTEVADTQYFGPGTRLTVL.

This clonotype was counted only a few times. DNA of the CDR3: TGCGCCAGCAGCTTGAGTCAGCTTTACACCGGGGAGCTGTTTTTT. It translates to CASSLSQLYTGELFF. The chain recombines TRBV5-1 with TRBJ2-2; D gene ambiguous. Germline lookup yields CDR1 SGHRS and CDR2 YFSETQ. The CDR3 length is 15 residues. V lost 1 base and J 3 bases, leaving 10 bases between the germline ends.

This clonotype was seen a few times. The CDR3 protein is CASSSDGFTDTQYF. The DNA of the CDR3 is TGTGCCAGCAGCTCGGACGGATTCACAGATACGCAGTATTTT. The rearrangement joins TRBV6-5 to TRBJ2-3; no definite D call. V was pared by 6 bases and J by 2 bases, with 12 bases between. The germline V gene has CDR1 MNHEY and CDR2 SVGAGI. The CDR3 runs to 14 residues.